This paragraph covers one TCR beta chain sequence. Seattle patient enrollment occurred during active infection, with longitudinal follow-up thereafter. In the authors' methods: The assay estimated nucleated cells by amplifying reference gene primers. Only in-frame clones appear in the TCRdb table, and some are missing; sequencing was by immunoSEQ multiplex PCR. V and J calls and clone size are copied from that table; D and trimming were computed from the DNA. The repertoire includes approximately 70,000 clones, about 89% of them detected once, and just over 2.5% sits in the top ten. This sample was taken from a study of blood T cell repertoires in COVID-19. Overall study context: Sites in the United States, Italy and Spain provided acute and convalescent COVID-19 samples. The analysed material was cDNA or gDNA that came from T cells, B-cell-depleted T cells, or PBMCs.

This receptor was taken from a man aged 50 to 59 with COVID-19, enrolled during active disease. Sequenced input: peripheral blood.

The CDR3, as DNA: TGTGCCAGTAGCGACAGAGCGCTACCAATCTCTGGGGCCAACGTCCTGACTTTC. It translates to CASSDRALPISGANVLTF. J is TRBJ2-6 and V is TRBV19, with D tentatively TRBD1 (5 bases). From germline, CDR1 is LNHDA and CDR2 SQIVND (reference sequence). Trimming took 6 bases from V and 0 from J, leaving 18 bases between them. This CDR3 is 18 amino acids long.